One sample yielded the 16 T cell receptor beta chains listed below, sequenced in a study of CD8 T cells in ankylosing spondylitis. Study results and limitations: There was a TCR beta motif, made of several highly homologous variants, that appeared characteristic of ankylosing spondylitis blood.

MiXCR, applied by TCRdb to the 5' RACE reads, yields one record per CDR3 protein. The sample shows under 850,000 distinct CDR3 sequences, 15% to 20% of them seen only once. The antigens for these receptors are not known. Sequencing was carried out using blood, either unsorted or a sorted T cell fraction (not recorded which). The receptors derive from a male donor with ankylosing spondylitis.

This clonotype was seen a handful of times. CDR3 in amino acids: CATSKAGGVGEKLFF. DNA for the CDR3: TGTGCCACCAGTAAAGCTGGAGGGGTTGGGGAAAAACTGTTTTTT. The V and J genes are TRBV15 and TRBJ1-4; maybe TRBD1 (5 bases). V was pared by 6 bases and J by 8 bases, with 19 bases between. The CDR3 has 15 residues. CDR1 and CDR2 from the germline V gene are LNHNV and YYDKDF (reference sequence).

The V call is TRBV4-2, the J call TRBJ1-1; 7 nucleotides match TRBD1. CDR1 and CDR2 from the germline V gene are LGHNA and YNFKEQ. Trimming took 0 bases from V and 5 from J; bases not matched to a gene: 21. The CDR3 runs to 20 residues. CDR3 sequence: CASSQERYTGEMSSRTEAFF. Written as DNA, the CDR3 is TGTGCCAGCAGCCAAGAACGCTATACAGGGGAAATGTCGTCGAGGACTGAAGCTTTCTTT.

This clonotype came up a few times. V gene TRBV7-2 combines with J gene TRBJ2-1; TRBD2 matches 13 bases. V shed 4 bases and J 6 bases; nucleotides not matched to a gene: 3. Germline values: CDR1 SGHTA, CDR2 FQGNSA. CDR3 length equals 15 residues. The CDR3 nucleotides read TGTGCCAGCAGCTGGACTAGCGGGGGAGGCAATGAGCAGTTCTTC. It translates to CASSWTSGGGNEQFF.

CDR3 in amino acids: CASSPHPGTVNYGYTF. The CDR3 DNA sequence: TGTGCCAGCAGTCCCCATCCCGGGACAGTTAACTATGGCTACACCTTC. The chain couples TRBV27 to TRBJ1-2, with 7 bases fitting TRBD1. CDR3 size: 16 residues. Germline V gives CDR1 MNHEY, CDR2 SMNVEV (reference sequence). V lost 5 bases, J lost 1 base, and 10 bases stayed unmatched.

This clonotype has a handful of counts. V is TRBV9 and J is TRBJ1-5; tentatively, D is TRBD1 (6 bases). The CDR3 sequence is 15 residues long. The ends were cut back, 3 bases at V and 6 bases at J, with 16 bases in the middle. Looked up from germline, CDR1 is SGDLS and CDR2 is YYNGEE. The CDR3 protein is CASSGTDSPSQPQHF. Here the CDR3 DNA reads TGTGCCAGCAGCGGGACGGACAGCCCTAGTCAGCCCCAGCATTTT.

V and J are TRBV5-1 and TRBJ2-3, with D possibly matching TRBD2 (7 bases). The CDR3 extends over 14 amino acids. Trimming stripped 4 bases from V and 5 bases from J, with 14 bases between. Germline lookup yields CDR1 SGHRS and CDR2 YFSETQ. The CDR3 bases are TGCGCCAGCAGCCCCGGGGGGCCCATAGATACGCAGTATTTT. Translation gives CASSPGGPIDTQYF.

The rearrangement links TRBV29-1 to TRBJ2-3; D might be TRBD1 (5 bases). Germline CDR1 and CDR2: SQVTM and ANQGSEA. This CDR3 is 14 amino acids long. The germline V and J ends were trimmed by 7 bases and 0 bases, with 14 bases remaining between them. CDR3 sequence reads: CSAIPTASTDTQYF. The CDR3 DNA reads as TGCAGCGCAATACCGACAGCTAGCACAGATACGCAGTATTTT.

This clonotype has only a few counts. The rearrangement uses TRBV6-5 and TRBJ2-3; D tentatively reads TRBD1 or TRBD2 (6 bases each). There are 15 residues in the CDR3. Germline V lookup: CDR1 MNHEY, CDR2 SVGAGI. The germline V and J ends were trimmed by 0 bases and 1 base, with 8 bases remaining between them. The CDR3 DNA is TGTGCCAGCAGTTACTCGAGGGGGGGCACAGATACGCAGTATTTT. Encoded protein: CASSYSRGGTDTQYF.

This clonotype showed up just a few times. The DNA for the CDR3 is TGCAGCGTTGAAGACCGGGACAGGGGGCCCTCAGATACGCAGTATTTT. It codes for CSVEDRDRGPSDTQYF. The chain couples TRBV29-1 to TRBJ2-3; TRBD1 matches 12 bases. CDR1 and CDR2 from the germline V gene are SQVTM and ANQGSEA. Trimming cost V 0 bases and J 4 bases; bases outside gene matches: 5. The CDR3 has 16 residues.

The rearrangement links TRBV13 to TRBJ2-7, with TRBD1 matching over 10 bases. Germline CDR1 and CDR2: PRHDT and FYEKMQ (reference sequence). This CDR3 has 14 amino acids. V dropped 6 bases and J dropped 2; count of bases not matched to a gene: 4. CDR3 nucleotide sequence: TGTGCCAGCAGAGGGACAGGGGAAACCTACGAGCAGTACTTC. Encoded protein: CASRGTGETYEQYF.

The table lists this clonotype with a few counts. This sequence joins TRBV4-1 and TRBJ2-7; D not certain. V lost 4 bases to trimming and J lost 2 bases, with 15 bases between them. The CDR3 length is 15 residues. Germline loops: CDR1 MGHRA, CDR2 YSYEKL. The CDR3 here is CASSPHAIRTYEQYF. In nucleotides, the CDR3 is TGCGCCAGCAGCCCCCATGCAATACGAACCTACGAGCAGTACTTC.

The V call is TRBV12-3 or TRBV12-4, the J call TRBJ2-2; 9 nucleotides line up with TRBD1. V lost 3 bases, J lost 4 bases, and 3 bases stayed unmatched. This CDR3 region has 15 residues. The CDR3 sequence is CASSLDRGSTGELFF. The CDR3 bases are TGTGCCAGCAGTTTGGACAGGGGAAGCACCGGGGAGCTGTTTTTT.

This clonotype came up a few times. The chain uses TRBV4-3 and TRBJ2-1, with 8 positions matching TRBD2. The CDR3 covers 15 residues. V lost 0 bases, J lost 8 bases, and 6 bases stayed unmatched. The germline CDR1 and CDR2 sequences are LGHNA and YSLEER. The CDR3 sequence is CASSQDGTRAYEQFF. The CDR3 bases are TGCGCCAGCAGCCAAGATGGGACTAGGGCGTATGAGCAGTTCTTC.

This clonotype appeared a few times. The rearrangement uses TRBV11-2 and TRBJ2-1; maybe TRBD1 (5 bases). This CDR3 comprises 17 residues. Germline CDR1 and CDR2: SGHAT and FQNNGV. The V end was cut by 5 bases, the J end by 9 bases, with 26 bases between. The CDR3 coding sequence is TGTGCCAGCAGCCCGGGTGGGGTAGCCGGCCCTAGGGGTGAGCAGTTCTTC. It specifies CASSPGGVAGPRGEQFF. The full variable domain, with the rest looked up from reference TRBV11-2 and TRBJ2-1, is EAGVAQSPRYKIIEKRQSVAFWCNPISGHATLYWYQQILGQGPKLLIQFQNNGVVDDSQLPKDRFSAERLKGVDSTLKIQPAKLEDSAVYLCASSPGGVAGPRGEQFFGPGTRLTVL.

This clonotype has more than one count but fewer than ten. The genes are TRBV19 and TRBJ2-1; tentative D call: TRBD1 (6 bases). Trimming removed 0 bases at V and 1 base at J, with 10 bases between. The CDR3 contains 16 residues. Germline lookup yields CDR1 LNHDA and CDR2 SQIVND (reference sequence). This CDR3 is CASSIDLRGSYNEQFF. The CDR3 DNA is TGTGCCAGTAGTATAGACCTCAGGGGTTCCTACAATGAGCAGTTCTTC.

This clonotype was detected a few times. The chain employs TRBV29-1 and TRBJ1-1; 7 nucleotides match TRBD1. The CDR3 covers 13 residues. Germline V gene sequence: CDR1 SQVTM, CDR2 ANQGSEA. The V gene end was trimmed by 2 bases and the J gene end by 8 bases; junction bases not matched to a gene: 8. The CDR3 here is CSVEQGWGQEAFF. CDR3 sequence (DNA): TGCAGCGTTGAACAGGGGTGGGGACAGGAAGCTTTCTTT.